This entry describes one T cell receptor (beta chain). The antigen is not known. One entry per CDR3 protein results from TCRdb running MiXCR on the 5' RACE reads. The sample has around 690,000 distinct CDR3 sequences, less than 25% seen once; the top ten hold about 4.5%. This record belongs to a study of identical twins. Study outcomes and limitations: Model-predicted out-of-frame TCR alpha sharing fell below observed values in monozygotic twins.

The V gene lost 5 bases and the J gene lost 2 bases, with 15 bases spanning the gap. The CDR3 contains 15 residues. Germline V gene lookup returns CDR1 SGHTA and CDR2 FQGNSA. The same sample was also used in a study of T cells expressing NK-cell markers.

The sequenced material came from PBMCs. This TCR was recovered from a woman aged 18-29 years in good health. V usage is TRBV7-2 and J usage is TRBJ2-5; possibly TRBD2 for D (6 bases). The CDR3 nucleotides are TGTGCCAGCAGCCCCCGGGACTCTATGCAAGAGACCCAGTACTTC. Translation: CASSPRDSMQETQYF.